This T cell receptor beta chain comes out of a study of PD-1 blockade in classical Hodgkin lymphoma. Relapse after autologous stem cell transplantation occurred in every patient, and brentuximab vedotin exposure varied. Patients showed best responses of complete response, partial response or progressive disease. The assay was immunoSEQ multiplex PCR, and TCRdb's table has in-frame clones only and misses some. The table includes 110,000 or so clones, roughly nine tenths detected once. The germline V gene has CDR1 DFQATT and CDR2 SNEGSKA (reference sequence). The V and J ends lost 6 bases and 4 bases respectively, with 10 bases between them. This CDR3 is 11 amino acids long. Findings of the study overall: While CD8+ TCR diversity did not rise significantly by C4D1, CD4+ TCR diversity did. Individuals who commenced nivolumab within less than 1 year of ASCT were excluded. Baseline TCR diversity was reportedly lower in newly diagnosed patients than healthy donors.

Details on this clone: As yet, its antigen is unknown.

This material consisted of peripheral blood mononuclear cells (PBMCs), taken before the second cycle of nivolumab. This TCR was recovered from a human donor with classical Hodgkin lymphoma. This chain joins TRBV20-1 and TRBJ2-7; D not certain. CDR3 amino acids: CSAMTGYEQYF. CDR3 nucleotide sequence: TGCAGTGCGATGACTGGTTACGAGCAGTACTTC.